This T cell receptor beta chain was sequenced in a study of regulatory T cells in long-lasting Graves disease. Time point defined: newly diagnosed GD, antithyroid drugs for less than 3 months. The TCR library was made from RNA that had been extracted from PBMCs in TRIzol. This clonotype was recorded once. TCR beta libraries were built with iRepertoire HTBI primers and Arm-PCR of CDR3 regions. TCRdb redid the calling of the multiplex PCR reads with MiXCR, one entry per CDR3 protein. This sample yields 420,000 or so distinct CDR3 sequences, of which about 16% are seen a single time; 23% belongs to the top ten. The CDR3 length is 13 residues. Germline V gives CDR1 MDHEN, CDR2 SYDVKM. Trimming took 11 bases from V and 4 from J, leaving 15 bases between them. These same records also appear under a second study, on T cells in Graves' hyperthyroidism and ophthalmopathy.

The clonotype comes from a woman younger than 30 with Graves disease. The source was peripheral blood mononuclear cells (PBMCs), collected at new diagnosis, from a patient treated with antithyroid drugs. The V gene is TRBV28, the J gene TRBJ1-5, with D maybe TRBD1 (5 bases). CDR3: CAAWDPLNQPQHF. CDR3 DNA sequence: TGTGCCGCCTGGGACCCTTTAAATCAGCCCCAGCATTTT.